The rows below give T cell receptor beta chains drawn from one sample of a study of blood T cells in healthy people across ages. TCRdb reprocessed the 5' RACE reads with MiXCR, giving one entry per CDR3 protein. The data hold some 710,000 distinct CDR3 sequences, with 20% to 25% observed a single time. The specimen was blood. These receptors all come from a man in his 70s in good health. The CDR3 runs from the conserved cysteine through the conserved F or W. Fields, in order: V gene, J gene, clone size, D gene, CDR3 protein, CDR3 DNA. D genes are given only for firm matches. Clone size appears in some rows only: once, few, many, or a class for an expanded clone.

>TRBV24-1|TRBJ2-1|once|.
CATSDPAGANNEQFF
TGTGCCACCAGTGATCCAGCCGGAGCTAACAATGAGCAGTTCTTC
>TRBV5-1|TRBJ2-5|few|TRBD1
CASSPPRDSQETQYF
TGCGCCAGCAGCCCTCCTAGGGACAGCCAAGAGACCCAGTACTTC
>TRBV12-3/TRBV12-4|TRBJ2-5|.|TRBD1
CASTRRTGGQETQYF
TGTGCCAGCACCCGAAGGACAGGGGGCCAAGAGACCCAGTACTTC
>TRBV29-1|TRBJ1-4|few|.
CSVALTGKLFF
TGCAGCGTTGCGCTGACAGGAAAACTGTTTTTT
>TRBV25-1|TRBJ2-2|.|.
CASGKGRELFF
TGTGCCAGCGGGAAGGGGAGGGAGCTGTTTTTT
>TRBV18|TRBJ1-2|.|.
CASSFDSGYGYTF
TGTGCCAGCTCCTTCGACAGCGGATATGGCTACACCTTC
>TRBV5-5|TRBJ2-2|.|TRBD1
CASSSLPGQSTGELFF
TGTGCCAGCAGCTCCCTCCCGGGACAGAGCACCGGGGAGCTGTTTTTT
>TRBV6-6|TRBJ1-3|.|.
CASSYPRDESGNTIYF
TGTGCCAGCAGTTACCCCAGGGATGAGTCTGGAAACACCATATATTTT
>TRBV21-1|TRBJ2-3|.|.
CASSKVLGFPDTQYF
TGTGCCAGCAGCAAAGTGCTGGGATTCCCAGATACGCAGTATTTT
>TRBV18|TRBJ1-1|.|TRBD1
CASSRSNRGTLNTEAFF
TGTGCCAGCTCACGATCTAACAGGGGGACATTGAACACTGAAGCTTTCTTT
>TRBV6-4|TRBJ1-4|.|.
CASSVLSGVWEEKLFF
TGTGCCAGCAGTGTCCTCTCAGGGGTTTGGGAGGAAAAACTGTTTTTT
>TRBV12-3/TRBV12-4|TRBJ1-2|.|.
CASSPQQHPRYTF
TGTGCCAGCAGTCCCCAGCAGCACCCTCGATACACCTTC
>TRBV20-1|TRBJ2-1|.|TRBD2
CSAKLAGENNEQFF
TGCAGTGCTAAGTTAGCGGGAGAAAACAATGAGCAGTTCTTC
>TRBV18|TRBJ1-5|.|.
CASSPRDGDQPQHF
TGTGCCAGCTCACCACGGGACGGGGATCAGCCCCAGCATTTT
>TRBV20-1|TRBJ2-3|few|TRBD2
CSALLAGGSDTQYF
TGCAGTGCTCTACTAGCGGGGGGTTCAGATACGCAGTATTTT
>TRBV19|TRBJ1-6|.|.
CASSIESSYNSPLHF
TGTGCCAGTAGTATCGAAAGCTCCTATAATTCACCCCTCCACTTT
>TRBV7-2|TRBJ2-7|.|.
CASSLVSGHYEQYF
TGTGCCAGCAGCTTAGTTAGCGGCCACTACGAGCAGTACTTC
>TRBV12-3/TRBV12-4|TRBJ2-3|.|TRBD2
CASSGGLADFTDTQYF
TGTGCCAGCAGTGGGGGACTAGCGGACTTCACAGATACGCAGTATTTT
>TRBV20-1|TRBJ2-1|few|TRBD1
CTFLKGAVEQFF
TGCACCTTCCTGAAGGGGGCGGTTGAGCAGTTCTTC
>TRBV7-3|TRBJ2-1|.|TRBD2
CASSPGPRGAGNEQFF
TGTGCCAGCAGCCCCGGCCCGCGGGGGGCTGGCAATGAGCAGTTCTTC
>TRBV19|TRBJ2-1|.|.
CASSPRQTYNEQFF
TGTGCCAGTAGTCCACGACAGACCTACAATGAGCAGTTCTTC
>TRBV7-2|TRBJ2-2|few|TRBD2
CASSFRTSGTGELFF
TGTGCCAGCAGCTTTCGGACTAGCGGGACCGGGGAGCTGTTTTTT
>TRBV12-3/TRBV12-4|TRBJ2-2|few|.
CASSLKGITGELFF
TGTGCCAGCAGTTTAAAGGGGATCACCGGGGAGCTGTTTTTT
>TRBV7-9|TRBJ2-7|many|.
CASSLPGGKYEQYF
TGTGCCAGCAGCTTACCTGGGGGAAAGTACGAGCAGTACTTC
>TRBV29-1|TRBJ1-2|many|.
CSVGPNYGYTF
TGCAGCGTTGGTCCTAACTATGGCTACACCTTC
>TRBV12-3/TRBV12-4|TRBJ2-1|.|.
CATTQESEQFF
TGTGCCACCACCCAGGAGTCGGAGCAGTTCTTC
>TRBV12-3/TRBV12-4|TRBJ1-2|many|.
CASSSWGRFDGYTF
TGTGCCAGCAGCTCCTGGGGCAGGTTTGATGGCTACACCTTC
>TRBV20-1|TRBJ2-3|few|.
CSARIPRGGTDTQYF
TGCAGTGCTAGAATCCCCAGGGGAGGCACAGATACGCAGTATTTT
>TRBV20-1|TRBJ2-5|.|TRBD2
CSASGLAGGETQYF
TGCAGTGCTAGCGGACTAGCGGGAGGGGAGACCCAGTACTTC
>TRBV12-3/TRBV12-4|TRBJ1-1|few|TRBD1
CASTPSTGYTEAFF
TGTGCCAGCACGCCTTCGACAGGGTACACTGAAGCTTTCTTT
>TRBV7-9|TRBJ1-2|many|.
CASSLNGYGYTF
TGTGCCAGCAGCTTAAACGGATATGGCTACACCTTC
>TRBV20-1|TRBJ1-2|few|.
CSASSSPNYGYTF
TGCAGTGCTAGCTCAAGCCCTAACTATGGCTACACCTTC
>TRBV3-1|TRBJ2-7|few|.
CASSQDGGFYEQYF
TGTGCCAGCAGCCAAGATGGGGGGTTCTACGAGCAGTACTTC
>TRBV5-1|TRBJ2-1|few|TRBD1
CASSLVGTGVSYNEQFF
TGCGCCAGCAGCTTGGTCGGGACAGGGGTCTCCTACAATGAGCAGTTCTTC
>TRBV29-1|TRBJ2-1|many|.
CSGLPYDPSYNEQFF
TGCAGCGGCCTCCCGTATGATCCCTCCTACAATGAGCAGTTCTTC
>TRBV29-1|TRBJ1-6|few|.
CSVEVAVGSPLHF
TGCAGCGTTGAGGTGGCCGTGGGTTCACCCCTCCACTTT
>TRBV29-1|TRBJ2-2|many|TRBD2
CSVRTSGRAFNTGELFF
TGCAGCGTTCGGACTAGCGGGAGGGCCTTCAACACCGGGGAGCTGTTTTTT
>TRBV6-5|TRBJ2-5|.|.
CASSYSMGGETQYF
TGTGCCAGCAGTTACTCGATGGGGGGAGAGACCCAGTACTTC
>TRBV5-1|TRBJ2-5|few|TRBD2
CASGIGASGSSSGETQYF
TGCGCCAGCGGAATAGGTGCTAGCGGGAGCTCCTCGGGAGAGACCCAGTACTTC
>TRBV27|TRBJ1-2|few|.
CASSLLGTQRYHGYTF
TGTGCCAGCAGTTTGTTGGGGACTCAAAGGTACCATGGCTACACCTTC
>TRBV10-2|TRBJ2-1|few|.
CASGEGYIDNEQFF
TGCGCCAGCGGGGAAGGGTACATTGACAATGAGCAGTTCTTC
>TRBV5-1|TRBJ2-2|.|.
CASSLRVESTGELFF
TGCGCCAGCAGCTTGCGGGTGGAATCGACCGGGGAGCTGTTTTTT
>TRBV7-2|TRBJ2-2|few|.
CASSFQAELFF
TGTGCCAGCAGCTTTCAGGCAGAGCTGTTTTTT
>TRBV3-1|TRBJ2-1|.|.
CASSQEIVLGSYNEQFF
TGTGCCAGCAGCCAAGAAATCGTGCTAGGATCCTACAATGAGCAGTTCTTC
>TRBV11-2|TRBJ1-2|many|.
CASRRTGTQHGDGYTF
TGTGCCAGCAGACGAACCGGGACACAACATGGGGATGGCTACACCTTC
>TRBV5-6|TRBJ1-2|few|.
CASSLPGGLQSNYGYTF
TGTGCCAGCAGCTTGCCGGGGGGCTTACAGTCAAACTATGGCTACACCTTC
>TRBV11-2|TRBJ2-3|few|.
CASSLRGRPSTDTQYF
TGTGCCAGCAGCTTACGTGGGAGGCCCAGCACAGATACGCAGTATTTT